This TCR beta chain stems from a study of PD-1 blockade in classical Hodgkin lymphoma. TCRdb's copy holds only in-frame clones and misses some; the assay was immunoSEQ multiplex PCR. The sample records over 85,000 clones, 75% to 85% being singletons. Exposure to brentuximab vedotin varied, and each patient had relapsed following autologous stem cell transplantation. This CDR3 has 19 amino acids. Per the germline V gene, CDR1 is LGHNA and CDR2 is YNFKEQ. After removal of 4 bases from V and 4 bases from J, the junction contained 15 bases not matched to a gene. This clonotype was sampled from a human donor with classical Hodgkin lymphoma. The source material was peripheral blood mononuclear cells (PBMCs), sampled before the second cycle of nivolumab. V is TRBV4-2 and J is TRBJ2-7, with 14 positions matching TRBD2. The CDR3 region has the DNA TGTGCCAGCAGCCGACAATCCGGGACTAGCGGGGGCCTTGCGTACGAGCAGTACTTC. Translation: CASSRQSGTSGGLAYEQYF.